This T cell receptor beta chain was sequenced during a study of T cell changes during pregnancy in multiple sclerosis (dated by TCRdb to between 2017 and 2020). Describing the broader study: In women with multiple sclerosis, the researchers looked at how the T cell repertoire shifted as pregnancy progressed.

Deletion took 7 bases off V and 7 bases off J, with a span of 16 bases between the germline ends. The CDR3 goes from the cysteine to the phenylalanine over 13 residues. Here the CDR3 DNA is all that survives: 39 bases in frame from base 1. For CDR1 and CDR2, the germline V gene lists MDHEN and SYDVKM. On this clone: The antigen this receptor binds is unknown. No quality values exist for individual bases; no much larger clone is one base distant.

The library was generated by the immunoSEQ multiplex PCR assay. The source is immuneACCESS, and TCRdb retained only in-frame sequences with V and J called. Part of the clones is not carried over; for the studies checked, unresolved V genes explain less than half of this, and the remainder is unexplained. Across this sample there are 67,000 or so clones, with 85% to 95% seen only once. The ten top clones hold around 3.3% of the sample. The origin of this receptor is a female donor in good health, enrolled as a control in a pregnancy study. The sample was CD8+ T cells from peripheral blood mononuclear cells, taken in the third trimester of pregnancy. The rearrangement joined TRBV28 to TRBJ1-1, with TRBD1 tentatively as D gene (5 bases match). The nucleotides read TGTGCCAGCACCCGGGGGACCAGGAGTGAAGCTTTCTTT. Translated, it gives CASTRGTRSEAFF. Joined to the reference TRBV28 and TRBJ1-1 proteins, this CDR3 gives the full variable domain: DVKVTQSSRYLVKRTGEKVFLECVQDMDHENMFWYRQDPGLGLRLIYFSYDVKMKEKGDIPEGYSVSREKKERFSLILESASTNQTSMYLCASTRGTRSEAFFGQGTRLTVV.